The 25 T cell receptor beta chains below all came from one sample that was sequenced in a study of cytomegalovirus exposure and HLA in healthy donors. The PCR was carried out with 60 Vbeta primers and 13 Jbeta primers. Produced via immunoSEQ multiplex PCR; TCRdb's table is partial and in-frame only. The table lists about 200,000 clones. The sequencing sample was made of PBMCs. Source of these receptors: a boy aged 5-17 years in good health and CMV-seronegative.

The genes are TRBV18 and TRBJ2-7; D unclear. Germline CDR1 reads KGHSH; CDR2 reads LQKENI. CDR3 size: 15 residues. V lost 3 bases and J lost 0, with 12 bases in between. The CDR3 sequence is CASSPTVGGSYEQYF. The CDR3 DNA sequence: TGTGCCAGCTCACCCACAGTAGGTGGCTCCTACGAGCAGTACTTC. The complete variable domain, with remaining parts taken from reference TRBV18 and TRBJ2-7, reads NAGVMQNPRHLVRRRGQEARLRCSPMKGHSHVYWYRQLPEEGLKFMVYLQKENIIDESGMPKERFSAEFPKEGPSILRIQQVVRGDSAAYFCASSPTVGGSYEQYFGPGTRLTVT.

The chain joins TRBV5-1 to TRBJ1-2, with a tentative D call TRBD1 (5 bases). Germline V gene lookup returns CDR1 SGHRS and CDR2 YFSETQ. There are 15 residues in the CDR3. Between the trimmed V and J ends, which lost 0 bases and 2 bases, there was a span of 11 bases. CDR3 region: CASSLVAGKNYGYTF. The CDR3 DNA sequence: TGCGCCAGCAGCTTGGTGGCAGGGAAGAACTATGGCTACACCTTC.

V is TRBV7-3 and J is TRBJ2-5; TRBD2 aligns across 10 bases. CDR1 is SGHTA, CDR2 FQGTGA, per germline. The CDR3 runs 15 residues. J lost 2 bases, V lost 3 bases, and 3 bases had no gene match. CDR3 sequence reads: CASSLGSGGQETQYF. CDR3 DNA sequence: TGTGCCAGCAGCTTGGGTAGCGGGGGGCAAGAGACCCAGTACTTC.

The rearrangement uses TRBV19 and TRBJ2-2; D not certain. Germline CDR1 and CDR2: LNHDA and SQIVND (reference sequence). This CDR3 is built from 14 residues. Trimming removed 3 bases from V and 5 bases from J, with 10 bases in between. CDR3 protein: CASSIPISTGELFF. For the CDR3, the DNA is TGTGCCAGTAGTATCCCCATTAGTACCGGGGAGCTGTTTTTT.

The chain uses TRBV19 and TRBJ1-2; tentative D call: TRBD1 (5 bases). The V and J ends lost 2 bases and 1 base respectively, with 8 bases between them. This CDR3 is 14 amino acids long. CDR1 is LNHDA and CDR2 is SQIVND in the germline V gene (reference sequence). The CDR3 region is CASSILQGNYGYTF. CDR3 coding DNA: TGTGCCAGTAGTATACTCCAGGGTAACTATGGCTACACCTTC.

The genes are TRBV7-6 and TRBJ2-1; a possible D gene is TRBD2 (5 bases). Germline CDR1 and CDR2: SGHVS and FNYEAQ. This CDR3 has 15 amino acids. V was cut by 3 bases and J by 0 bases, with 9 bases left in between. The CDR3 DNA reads TGTGCCAGCAGCTTGATAAGCGGCTCCTACAATGAGCAGTTCTTC. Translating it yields CASSLISGSYNEQFF.

CDR3: CASSPFEFYGYTF. DNA of the CDR3: TGTGCCAGCAGCCCGTTCGAGTTCTATGGCTACACCTTC. The chain recombines TRBV9 with TRBJ1-2; D is unresolved. From germline, CDR1 is SGDLS and CDR2 YYNGEE. V lost 4 bases and J lost 4, with 11 bases in between. This CDR3 comprises 13 residues.

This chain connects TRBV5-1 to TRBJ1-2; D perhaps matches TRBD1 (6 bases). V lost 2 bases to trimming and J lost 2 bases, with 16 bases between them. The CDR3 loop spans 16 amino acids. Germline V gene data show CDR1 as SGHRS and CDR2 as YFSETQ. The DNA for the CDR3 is TGCGCCAGCAGCTTAACCTTTTCTGACAGGAACTATGGCTACACCTTC. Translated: CASSLTFSDRNYGYTF.

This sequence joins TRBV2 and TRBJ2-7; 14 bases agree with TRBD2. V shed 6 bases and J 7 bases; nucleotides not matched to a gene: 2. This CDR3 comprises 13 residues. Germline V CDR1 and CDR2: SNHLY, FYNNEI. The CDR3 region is CASRGLAGVEQYF. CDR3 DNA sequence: TGTGCCAGCAGGGGACTAGCGGGGGTAGAGCAGTACTTC.

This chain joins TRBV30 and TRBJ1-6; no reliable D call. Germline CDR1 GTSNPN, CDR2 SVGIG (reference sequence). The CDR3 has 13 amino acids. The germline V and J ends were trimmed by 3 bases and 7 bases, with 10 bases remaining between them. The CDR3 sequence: CAWRMVRNSPLHF. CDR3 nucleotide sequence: TGTGCCTGGAGGATGGTGAGGAATTCACCCCTCCACTTT.

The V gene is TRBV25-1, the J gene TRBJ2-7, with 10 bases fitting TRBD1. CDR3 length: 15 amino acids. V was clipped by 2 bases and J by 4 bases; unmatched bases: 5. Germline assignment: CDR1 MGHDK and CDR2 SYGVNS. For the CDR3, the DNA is TGTGCCAGCAGTGAAGCCGGGACAGGGGCTTACGAGCAGTACTTC. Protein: CASSEAGTGAYEQYF.

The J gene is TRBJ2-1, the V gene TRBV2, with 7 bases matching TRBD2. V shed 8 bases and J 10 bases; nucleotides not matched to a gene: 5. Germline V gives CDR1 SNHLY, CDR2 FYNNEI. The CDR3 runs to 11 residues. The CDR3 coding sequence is TGTGCCAGCCTGGTGGGGGGGGAGCAGTTCTTC. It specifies CASLVGGEQFF.

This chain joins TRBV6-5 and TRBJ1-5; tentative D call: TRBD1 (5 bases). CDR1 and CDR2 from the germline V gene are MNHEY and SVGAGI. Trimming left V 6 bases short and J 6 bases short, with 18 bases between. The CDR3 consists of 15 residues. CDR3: CASRPEQGSSQPQHF. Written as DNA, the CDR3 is TGTGCCAGCAGACCGGAGCAGGGAAGTAGTCAGCCCCAGCATTTT.

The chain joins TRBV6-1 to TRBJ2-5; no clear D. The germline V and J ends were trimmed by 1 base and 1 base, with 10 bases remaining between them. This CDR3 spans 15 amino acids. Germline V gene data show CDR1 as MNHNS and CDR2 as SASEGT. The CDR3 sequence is CASSEDPNLQETQYF. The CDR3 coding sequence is TGTGCCAGCAGTGAAGATCCTAATCTCCAAGAGACCCAGTACTTC.

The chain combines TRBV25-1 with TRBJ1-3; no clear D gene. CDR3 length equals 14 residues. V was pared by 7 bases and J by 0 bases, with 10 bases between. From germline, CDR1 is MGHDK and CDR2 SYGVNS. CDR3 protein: CASTADNSGNTIYF. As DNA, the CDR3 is TGTGCCAGCACCGCAGACAACTCTGGAAACACCATATATTTT.

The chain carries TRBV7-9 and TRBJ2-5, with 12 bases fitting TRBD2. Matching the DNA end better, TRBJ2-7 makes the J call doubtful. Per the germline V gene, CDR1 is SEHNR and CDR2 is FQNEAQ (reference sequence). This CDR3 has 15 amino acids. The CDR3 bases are TGTGCCAGCAGCTGGTCCGGACTAGCGGGGTACGAGCAGTACTTC. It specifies CASSWSGLAGYEQYF.

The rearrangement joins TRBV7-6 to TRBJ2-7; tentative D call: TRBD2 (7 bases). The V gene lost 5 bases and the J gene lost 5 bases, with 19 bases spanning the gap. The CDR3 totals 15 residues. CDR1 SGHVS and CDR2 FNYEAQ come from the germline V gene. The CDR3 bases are TGTGCCAGCAGCCCAGGGAGGGGGGGGCACCACGAGCAGTACTTC. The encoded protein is CASSPGRGGHHEQYF.

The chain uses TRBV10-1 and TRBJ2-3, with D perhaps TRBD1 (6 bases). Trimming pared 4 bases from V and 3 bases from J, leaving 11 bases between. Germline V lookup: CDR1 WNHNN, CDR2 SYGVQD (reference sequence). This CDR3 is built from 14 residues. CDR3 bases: TGCGCCAGCAGTGCCTCGGACAGAACAGATACGCAGTATTTT. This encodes CASSASDRTDTQYF.

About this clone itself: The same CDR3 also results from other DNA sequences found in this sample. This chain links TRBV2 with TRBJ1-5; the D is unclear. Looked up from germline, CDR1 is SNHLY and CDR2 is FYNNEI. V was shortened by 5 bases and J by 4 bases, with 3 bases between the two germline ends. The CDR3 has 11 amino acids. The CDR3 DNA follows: TGTGCCAGCAGTCTGAATCAGCCCCAGCATTTT. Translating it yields CASSLNQPQHF.

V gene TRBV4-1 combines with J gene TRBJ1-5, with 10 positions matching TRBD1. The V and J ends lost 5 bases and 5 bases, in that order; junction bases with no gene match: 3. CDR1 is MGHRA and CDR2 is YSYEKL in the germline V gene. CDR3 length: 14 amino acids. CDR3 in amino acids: CASSSDRGDQPQHF. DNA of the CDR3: TGCGCCAGCAGCTCGGACAGGGGGGATCAGCCCCAGCATTTT.

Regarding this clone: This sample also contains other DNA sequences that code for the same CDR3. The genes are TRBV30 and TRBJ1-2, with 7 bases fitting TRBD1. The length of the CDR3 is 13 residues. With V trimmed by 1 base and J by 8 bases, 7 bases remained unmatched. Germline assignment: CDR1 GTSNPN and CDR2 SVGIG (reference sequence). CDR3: CAWSADRVYGYTF. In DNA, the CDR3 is TGTGCCTGGAGTGCAGACAGGGTATACGGCTACACCTTC.

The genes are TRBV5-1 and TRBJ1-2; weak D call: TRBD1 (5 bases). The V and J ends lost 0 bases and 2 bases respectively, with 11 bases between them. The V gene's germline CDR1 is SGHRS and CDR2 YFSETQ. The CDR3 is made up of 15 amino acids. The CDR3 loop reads CASSLAGGLNYGYTF. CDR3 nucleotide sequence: TGCGCCAGCAGCTTGGCCGGGGGTCTAAACTATGGCTACACCTTC.

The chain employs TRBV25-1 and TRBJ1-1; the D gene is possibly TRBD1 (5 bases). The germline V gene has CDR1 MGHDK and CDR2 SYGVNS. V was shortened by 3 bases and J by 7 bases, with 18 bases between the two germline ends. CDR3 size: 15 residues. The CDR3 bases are TGTGCCAGCAGTGACGGGGGGTCGGCTAGCAATGAAGCTTTCTTT. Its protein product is CASSDGGSASNEAFF.

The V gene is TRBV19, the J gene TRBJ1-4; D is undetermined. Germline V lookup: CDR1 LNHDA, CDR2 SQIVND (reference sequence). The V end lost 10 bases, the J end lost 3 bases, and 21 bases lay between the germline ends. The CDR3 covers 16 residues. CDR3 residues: CATRTGRRASNEKLFF. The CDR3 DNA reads TGTGCCACCAGGACTGGACGAAGGGCATCTAATGAAAAACTGTTTTTT.

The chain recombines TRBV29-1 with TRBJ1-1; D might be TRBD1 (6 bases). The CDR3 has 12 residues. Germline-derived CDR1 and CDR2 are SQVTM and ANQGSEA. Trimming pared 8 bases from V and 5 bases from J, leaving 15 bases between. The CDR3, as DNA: TGCAGCTCCGGGGGGCGCGGGACTGAAGCTTTCTTT. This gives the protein CSSGGRGTEAFF.